Following are 19 T cell receptor gamma chains from one sample sequenced in a study of gamma-delta T cells after stem cell transplantation (TCRdb year 2016). Libraries were constructed by RT-PCR. The instrument was an Illumina MiSeq. With CATT, TCRdb called clones again from the public reads; duplicate DNA rows were later joined. This sample comprises around 1,200 gamma-chain clones, around 3.2% of them detected only once. The ten largest clones represent roughly 32% of the sample. Material for sequencing was gamma-delta T cells. These receptors originate from a human donor. It is not recorded whose cells these are; they may come from a transplant donor.

In its sample, this clone is medium-sized (0.01 to 0.1%). The chain carries TRGV2 and TRGJP1. Germline CDR1 reads EGSNGY; CDR2 reads YDSYNSKV. This CDR3 spans 17 amino acids. V was clipped by 0 bases and J by 1 base; unmatched bases: 8. This chain's CDR3 is CATWDGGIGTTGWFKIF. CDR3 sequence (DNA): TGTGCCACCTGGGACGGGGGTATAGGTACCACTGGTTGGTTCAAGATATTT.

V usage is TRGV9 and J usage is TRGJP. The CDR3 sequence is 18 residues long. V was clipped by 3 bases and J by 4 bases; unmatched bases: 9. The germline V gene has CDR1 GITISATS and CDR2 ISYDGTV (reference sequence). The CDR3 here is CALWEKPPQELGKKIKVF. The CDR3 nucleotides are TGTGCCTTGTGGGAGAAGCCACCCCAAGAGTTGGGCAAAAAAATCAAGGTATTT.

By share, this clone counts as medium-sized. The chain joins TRGV2 to TRGJ1 or TRGJ2. Per germline, CDR1 EGSNGY and CDR2 YDSYNSKV. V dropped 0 bases and J dropped 10; count of bases not matched to a gene: 6. The CDR3 is 12 amino acids. The chain's CDR3 is CATWDGPFKKLF. The CDR3 nucleotides read TGTGCCACCTGGGACGGGCCCTTCAAGAAACTCTTT.

This clone was counted only a few times. The germline gene is not matched at one end of the junction; a read error may be the cause. This CDR3 reads CALWEVAQELDKKIKVF. CDR3 DNA sequence: TGTGCCTTGTGGGAGGTAGCTCAAGAGTTGGACAAAAAAATCAAGGTATTT. The chain is built from TRGV9 and TRGJP. CDR3 size: 17 residues. CDR1 GITISATS and CDR2 ISYDGTV come from the germline V gene (reference sequence).

This clone is termed medium-sized (0.01 to 0.1%). The rearrangement uses TRGV5 and TRGJ1 or TRGJ2. From germline, CDR1 is VINAFY and CDR2 YDVSNSKD. The CDR3 has 11 residues. The trim removed 0 bases at V and 7 bases at J, leaving 0 bases unmatched. This chain's CDR3 is CATWDRYKKLF. The DNA for the CDR3 is TGTGCCACCTGGGACAGGTATAAGAAACTCTTT.

Sample share makes this clone large. Additional DNA sequences in this sample encode the identical CDR3. CDR3 in DNA: TGTGCCTTGTGGGAGGTGGAGTTGGGCAAAAAAATCAAGGTATTT. Its translation is CALWEVELGKKIKVF. The chain combines TRGV9 with TRGJP. The CDR3 length is 15 residues. Germline CDR1 and CDR2: GITISATS and ISYDGTV (reference sequence). The V gene end was trimmed by 0 bases and the J gene end by 7 bases; junction bases not matched to a gene: 0.

For this clone: TCRdb's protein, taken from a much larger clone, differs from this DNA's translation at residue 11, likely owing to a read error; the protein displayed comes from the DNA. The genes are TRGV2 and TRGJ1 or TRGJ2. Per the germline V gene, CDR1 is EGSNGY and CDR2 is YDSYNSKV. The CDR3 runs to 13 residues. The CDR3 DNA reads as TGTGCCACCTGGGACGGGCGTGGTTATAAGGAACTCTTT. It codes for CATWDGRGYKELF.

Within the sample, this clone is medium-sized. The gene calls are TRGV9 and TRGJP. Per the germline V gene, CDR1 is GITISATS and CDR2 is ISYDGTV (reference sequence). Unmatched junction bases numbered 10, after V lost 0 bases and J lost 5 bases. The CDR3 runs to 19 residues. CDR3 sequence: CALWEVPGKKELGKKIKVF. As DNA, the CDR3 is TGTGCCTTGTGGGAGGTGCCGGGGAAGAAAGAGTTGGGCAAAAAAATCAAGGTATTT.

This clone is termed medium-sized. Other DNA sequences from this sample encode an identical CDR3 as well. The rearrangement joins TRGV9 to TRGJP. The CDR3 consists of 16 residues. Trimming at V came to 1 base and at J to 6 bases, leaving 3 bases not matched to a gene. Germline CDR1 GITISATS, CDR2 ISYDGTV (reference sequence). CDR3 in amino acids: CALWEVGELGKKIKVF. The CDR3 coding sequence is TGTGCCTTGTGGGAGGTCGGAGAGTTGGGCAAAAAAATCAAGGTATTT.

This clone was detected only a few times. TCRdb records a much larger clone's protein for this DNA, with a difference at residue 5 that likely arises from a read error; the protein given is the translation of the DNA. The rearrangement links TRGV9 to TRGJP. Per germline, CDR1 GITISATS and CDR2 ISYDGTV (reference sequence). This CDR3 has 16 amino acids. In DNA, the CDR3 is TGTGCCTTGTGGGGGGTGACAGAGTTGGGCAAAAAAATCAAGGTATTT. It codes for CALWGVTELGKKIKVF.

In this sample, this clone is medium-sized. Being one base from a much bigger clone, this may be a read error. Different DNA sequences within this sample yield the same CDR3. The chain uses TRGV9 and TRGJP. With V trimmed by 0 bases and J by 7 bases, 3 bases remained unmatched. Per germline, CDR1 GITISATS and CDR2 ISYDGTV (reference sequence). This CDR3 is built from 16 residues. CDR3 amino acids: CALWEVLELGKKIKVF. In DNA form, the CDR3 reads TGTGCCTTGTGGGAGGTGCTCGAGTTGGGCAAAAAAATCAAGGTATTT.

This clone qualifies as medium-sized. Other DNA variants within this sample encode the same CDR3. The chain recombines TRGV9 with TRGJP. The germline V gene has CDR1 GITISATS and CDR2 ISYDGTV (reference sequence). The CDR3 extends over 16 amino acids. The V gene end was trimmed by 2 bases and the J gene end by 5 bases; junction bases not matched to a gene: 3. CDR3 sequence (DNA): TGTGCCTTGTGGGAGGCGAAAGAGTTGGGCAAAAAAATCAAGGTATTT. It is translated as CALWEAKELGKKIKVF.

Sample share makes this clone medium-sized. The rearrangement joins TRGV2 to TRGJ1 or TRGJ2. J lost 10 bases, V lost 2 bases, and 11 bases had no gene match. CDR3 length equals 13 residues. CDR1 is EGSNGY and CDR2 is YDSYNSKV in the germline V gene. This chain's CDR3 is CATWDAHTGKKLF. CDR3 nucleotide sequence: TGTGCCACCTGGGACGCCCACACGGGGAAGAAACTCTTT.

Comments on this clone: The protein given by TCRdb reflects a much larger clone and differs at residue 5 from this DNA's translation, likely from a read error; the protein shown is the DNA's translation. V and J are TRGV8 and TRGJP2. The V segment lost 5 bases and the J segment 2 bases; nucleotides outside the gene matches: 5. CDR1 is VENAVY, CDR2 YDSYNSRV, per germline. The CDR3 runs 14 residues. Here the CDR3 reads CATWGLSSDWIKTF. As DNA, the CDR3 is TGTGCCACCTGGGGTTTGAGTAGTGATTGGATCAAGACGTTT.

This clone was recorded a few times. CDR3 loop: CALWEVQEQELGKKIKVF. CDR3 in DNA: TGTGCCTTGTGGGAGGTGCAAGAACAAGAGTTGGGCAAAAAAATCAAGGTATTT. The rearrangement joins TRGV9 to TRGJP. The trim removed 0 bases at V and 4 bases at J, leaving 6 bases unmatched. This CDR3 has 18 amino acids. Per the germline V gene, CDR1 is GITISATS and CDR2 is ISYDGTV (reference sequence).

This clone qualifies as large (0.1 to 1%). This chain joins TRGV9 and TRGJP. The CDR3 has 16 amino acids. The germline V gene has CDR1 GITISATS and CDR2 ISYDGTV (reference sequence). The V segment lost 6 bases and the J segment 6 bases; nucleotides outside the gene matches: 8. The CDR3 protein is CALWYWLELGKKIKVF. The CDR3 nucleotides read TGTGCCTTGTGGTATTGGTTAGAGTTGGGCAAAAAAATCAAGGTATTT.

With regard to this clone: A far larger clone lies a single base away; this is likely a read error. Other nucleotide sequences in the sample specify the same CDR3. The chain has TRGV2 and TRGJ1 or TRGJ2. The V gene end was trimmed by 0 bases and the J gene end by 7 bases; junction bases not matched to a gene: 6. CDR3 length: 13 amino acids. From germline, CDR1 is EGSNGY and CDR2 YDSYNSKV. The DNA of the CDR3 is TGTGCCACCTGGGACGGGCGTGGCTATAAGAAACTCTTT. This encodes CATWDGRGYKKLF.

As concerns this clone: Given a far larger clone just one base away, this is likely a sequencing read error. The J gene is TRGJ1 or TRGJ2, the V gene TRGV9. This CDR3 spans 13 amino acids. Germline V gene data show CDR1 as GITISATS and CDR2 as ISYDGTV (reference sequence). CDR3 sequence: CALREVPQNKKLF. The DNA for the CDR3 is TGTGCCTTGCGGGAGGTGCCACAGAATAAGAAACTCTTT.

In this sample, this clone is medium-sized (0.01 to 0.1%). The same CDR3 arises from other DNA sequences in this sample as well. The V call is TRGV4, the J call TRGJ1 or TRGJ2. CDR1 and CDR2 (germline): EGSTGY, YDSYTSSV. This CDR3 spans 13 amino acids. Trimming took 1 base from V and 4 from J; bases not matched to a gene: 4. The CDR3 DNA is TGTGCCACCTGGGATGGCCCATATTATAAGAAACTCTTT. Protein: CATWDGPYYKKLF.